The clone carrying this TCR beta chain was observed a handful of times. A second roughly 6 to 12 cycle PCR used barcoded and J-beta primers. TCRdb processed the 5' RACE reads anew with MiXCR; each CDR3 protein has one entry. The data show 650,000 to 800,000 distinct CDR3 sequences, around 45% seen once. The data derive from a study of blood T cells in healthy people across ages. There were healthy Caucasian individuals from Russia, aged 6 to 90, serving as donors. Samples each yielded at least 6 micrograms of total RNA. CDR3 length equals 15 residues. J lost 8 bases, V lost 1 base, and 8 bases had no gene match. The germline V gene encodes CDR1 SGHRS and CDR2 YFSETQ.

This chain joins TRBV5-1 and TRBJ2-1; 8 nucleotides line up with TRBD1. Material: blood. The TCR originated in a man in his 60s in good health. The CDR3, as DNA: TGCGCCAGCAGCTTGAGCAGGGGGCTTGGAGATGAGCAGTTCTTC. This sequence encodes CASSLSRGLGDEQFF. The full variable domain, in which reference TRBV5-1 and TRBJ2-1 provide the parts outside the CDR3, is KAGVTQTPRYLIKTRGQQVTLSCSPISGHRSVSWYQQTPGQGLQFLFEYFSETQRNKGNFPGRFSGRQFSNSRSEMNVSTLELGDSALYLCASSLSRGLGDEQFFGPGTRLTVL.